This is a list of T cell receptor beta chains from one sample in a study of cytomegalovirus exposure and HLA in healthy donors. Method: immunoSEQ multiplex PCR; TCRdb's copy keeps in-frame clones and lacks some. The sample carries around 230,000 clones, about 85% recorded once. The sequenced material came from PBMCs. These receptor sequences come from a girl aged 2 to 10 in good health and CMV-seronegative. Each CDR3 is given with its conserved first and last residue. Fields, in order: J gene, V gene, clone size, D gene, CDR3 DNA, CDR3 protein. The D gene is left open where the match is weak. Clone size appears in some rows only: once, few, many, or a class for an expanded clone.

j_call: TRBJ2-1; v_call: TRBV25-1; clone_size: NA; d_call: TRBD2; cdr3_nt: TGTGCCAGCAGTGTAAGCGGGGGGCCGGAGTTCTTC; cdr3_aa: CASSVSGGPEFF
j_call: TRBJ1-1; v_call: TRBV30; clone_size: NA; d_call: NA; cdr3_nt: TGTGCCCTAATACCCCCCGACACTGAAGCTTTCTTT; cdr3_aa: CALIPPDTEAFF
j_call: TRBJ2-3; v_call: TRBV5-1; clone_size: NA; d_call: TRBD2; cdr3_nt: TGCGCCAGCAGAGGGCTAGCGGGAGAGGGTGTGGATACGCAGTATTTT; cdr3_aa: CASRGLAGEGVDTQYF
j_call: TRBJ1-1; v_call: TRBV5-5; clone_size: NA; d_call: TRBD1; cdr3_nt: TGTGCCAGCAGCTTGTGGGAACAGGGGGCTGGGGGAGCTTTCTTT; cdr3_aa: CASSLWEQGAGGAFF
j_call: TRBJ1-6; v_call: TRBV2; clone_size: NA; d_call: NA; cdr3_nt: TGTGCCAGCAGTGGGGGCGGGGGGCCTCGGAATTCACCCCTCCACTTT; cdr3_aa: CASSGGGGPRNSPLHF
j_call: TRBJ1-3; v_call: TRBV4-2; clone_size: NA; d_call: TRBD1; cdr3_nt: TGTGCCAGCAGCCAGCCAGGACAGGGAGCACCTGGAAACACCATATATTTT; cdr3_aa: CASSQPGQGAPGNTIYF
j_call: TRBJ2-7; v_call: TRBV7-2; clone_size: NA; d_call: NA; cdr3_nt: TGTGCCAGCAGCTTAGCGCGCCTCCCCACGAGCTCCTACGAGCAGTACTTC; cdr3_aa: CASSLARLPTSSYEQYF
j_call: TRBJ1-1; v_call: TRBV5-1; clone_size: NA; d_call: NA; cdr3_nt: TGCGCCAGCAGCTTGATGTCAGGACAGCCTGAAGCTTTCTTT; cdr3_aa: CASSLMSGQPEAFF
j_call: TRBJ2-3; v_call: TRBV4-1; clone_size: once; d_call: TRBD2; cdr3_nt: TGCGCCAGCAGCCAACCGGGGGGGAGGATGAGGGATACGCAGTATTTT; cdr3_aa: CASSQPGGRMRDTQYF
j_call: TRBJ1-2; v_call: TRBV5-4; clone_size: NA; d_call: NA; cdr3_nt: TGTGCCAGCAGCTTCGGGGGGAGGGCCTATGGCTACACCTTC; cdr3_aa: CASSFGGRAYGYTF
j_call: TRBJ1-5; v_call: TRBV7-9; clone_size: NA; d_call: NA; cdr3_nt: TGTGCCAGCAGCCCCAAAGGGGGAGCAGAACAGCCCCAGCATTTT; cdr3_aa: CASSPKGGAEQPQHF
j_call: TRBJ2-7; v_call: TRBV4-2; clone_size: NA; d_call: TRBD2; cdr3_nt: TGTGCCAGCAGCCCACAACGGGGCGCGGGACTAGCCTACGAGCAGTACTTC; cdr3_aa: CASSPQRGAGLAYEQYF
j_call: TRBJ1-5; v_call: TRBV19; clone_size: NA; d_call: NA; cdr3_nt: TGTGCCAGTAGCTCCCTATGGGTGGAGAGCAATCAGCCCCAGCATTTT; cdr3_aa: CASSSLWVESNQPQHF
j_call: TRBJ1-2; v_call: TRBV19; clone_size: once; d_call: NA; cdr3_nt: TGTGCCAGTAGTATCGTTCCCAGGGTGGACTATGGCTACACCTTC; cdr3_aa: CASSIVPRVDYGYTF
j_call: TRBJ1-1; v_call: TRBV30; clone_size: NA; d_call: NA; cdr3_nt: TGTGCCTGGAGTAGGCAGGGTAGGCCGAACACTGAAGCTTTCTTT; cdr3_aa: CAWSRQGRPNTEAFF
j_call: TRBJ2-7; v_call: TRBV2; clone_size: NA; d_call: NA; cdr3_nt: TGTGCCAGCATAGAGGGCCTGCACGAGCAGTACTTC; cdr3_aa: CASIEGLHEQYF
j_call: TRBJ1-1; v_call: TRBV15; clone_size: NA; d_call: NA; cdr3_nt: TGTGCCACCAGCCTTATGGGGGGGACTGAAGCTTTCTTT; cdr3_aa: CATSLMGGTEAFF
j_call: TRBJ1-1; v_call: TRBV19; clone_size: few; d_call: NA; cdr3_nt: TGTGCCAGTAGTATCAGGGTCGAAGCTTTCTTT; cdr3_aa: CASSIRVEAFF
j_call: TRBJ2-2; v_call: TRBV11-2; clone_size: NA; d_call: NA; cdr3_nt: TGTGCCAGCAGCTTCCGACTAGCGAACACCGGGGAGCTGTTTTTT; cdr3_aa: CASSFRLANTGELFF
j_call: TRBJ2-5; v_call: TRBV10-2; clone_size: NA; d_call: TRBD2; cdr3_nt: TGCGCCAGCATGGGGACTAGCATATCGGAGACCCAGTACTTC; cdr3_aa: CASMGTSISETQYF
j_call: TRBJ2-7; v_call: TRBV27; clone_size: NA; d_call: NA; cdr3_nt: TGTGCCAGCAGTCCCCGGGACTCCCCCCCCTACGAGCAGTACTTC; cdr3_aa: CASSPRDSPPYEQYF
j_call: TRBJ2-6; v_call: TRBV5-8; clone_size: NA; d_call: TRBD1; cdr3_nt: TGTGCCAGCAGCTCAAGGACAGGGGGCCTCTCTGGGGCCAACGTCCTGACTTTC; cdr3_aa: CASSSRTGGLSGANVLTF
j_call: TRBJ1-6; v_call: TRBV11-1; clone_size: NA; d_call: NA; cdr3_nt: TGTGCCAGCAGCATAACACCATATAATTCACCCCTCCACTTT; cdr3_aa: CASSITPYNSPLHF
j_call: TRBJ2-3; v_call: TRBV19; clone_size: NA; d_call: NA; cdr3_nt: TGTGCCAGTAGTATAAGTGAGTTTCCAGATACGCAGTATTTT; cdr3_aa: CASSISEFPDTQYF
j_call: TRBJ1-2; v_call: TRBV5-1; clone_size: NA; d_call: NA; cdr3_nt: TGCGCCAGCAGCTCACTAGGGCTTGACTATGGCTACACCTTC; cdr3_aa: CASSSLGLDYGYTF
j_call: TRBJ2-3; v_call: TRBV30; clone_size: NA; d_call: NA; cdr3_nt: TGTGCCTCAATCACAGATACGCAGTATTTT; cdr3_aa: CASITDTQYF
j_call: TRBJ1-2; v_call: TRBV5-1; clone_size: few; d_call: TRBD1; cdr3_nt: TGCGCCAGCAGCCCCGGGACAGGCGGGGGAGGCTATGGCTACACCTTC; cdr3_aa: CASSPGTGGGGYGYTF
j_call: TRBJ1-5; v_call: TRBV2; clone_size: NA; d_call: NA; cdr3_nt: TGTGCCAGCAGTGAGGTACAGGGCAGGAGGAATCAGCCCCAGCATTTT; cdr3_aa: CASSEVQGRRNQPQHF
j_call: TRBJ2-7; v_call: TRBV15; clone_size: NA; d_call: NA; cdr3_nt: TGTGCCACCAGCAGAGATAGGGGGGGACATTCTTACGAGCAGTACTTC; cdr3_aa: CATSRDRGGHSYEQYF
j_call: TRBJ1-2; v_call: TRBV6-5; clone_size: once; d_call: NA; cdr3_nt: TGTGCCAGCAGACGGGGGGGGGACGGCTATGGCTACACCTTC; cdr3_aa: CASRRGGDGYGYTF
j_call: TRBJ2-7; v_call: TRBV7-9; clone_size: NA; d_call: TRBD2; cdr3_nt: TGTGCCAGCAGTCCCGGACTAGCGGGGATGCGGGAGCAGTACTTC; cdr3_aa: CASSPGLAGMREQYF
j_call: TRBJ1-5; v_call: TRBV5-1; clone_size: NA; d_call: NA; cdr3_nt: TGCGCCAGCAGCTTGGCCGAGGGGGGCAATCAGCCCCAGCATTTT; cdr3_aa: CASSLAEGGNQPQHF
j_call: TRBJ1-4; v_call: TRBV5-1; clone_size: once; d_call: TRBD1; cdr3_nt: TGCGCCAGCAGCCTTTGGACAGGGCCGGAAAAACTGTTTTTT; cdr3_aa: CASSLWTGPEKLFF
j_call: TRBJ2-6; v_call: TRBV4-1; clone_size: NA; d_call: NA; cdr3_nt: TGCGCCAGCAGCCAAATACAGGGTCCCGGGGCCAACGTCCTGACTTTC; cdr3_aa: CASSQIQGPGANVLTF
j_call: TRBJ1-4; v_call: TRBV6-5; clone_size: NA; d_call: NA; cdr3_nt: TGTGCCAGCAGCCAACTATTTGCAACTAATGAAAAACTGTTTTTT; cdr3_aa: CASSQLFATNEKLFF
j_call: TRBJ2-6; v_call: TRBV9; clone_size: NA; d_call: NA; cdr3_nt: TGTGCCAGCAGCTCGAGCACAGGGAGAACTGGGGCCAACGTCCTGACTTTC; cdr3_aa: CASSSSTGRTGANVLTF
j_call: TRBJ2-7; v_call: TRBV5-1; clone_size: NA; d_call: TRBD1; cdr3_nt: TGCGCCAGCGGAACCGGACAGGGCGGCCCCCTGGAGCAGTACTTC; cdr3_aa: CASGTGQGGPLEQYF
j_call: TRBJ1-2; v_call: TRBV6-1; clone_size: NA; d_call: NA; cdr3_nt: TGTGCCAGCGGTATTCCAGGGAGGGGATCCTACACCTTC; cdr3_aa: CASGIPGRGSYTF
j_call: TRBJ1-2; v_call: TRBV28; clone_size: NA; d_call: NA; cdr3_nt: TGTGCCAGCAGCCCGACACAGAACTATGGCTACACCTTC; cdr3_aa: CASSPTQNYGYTF
j_call: TRBJ1-1; v_call: TRBV29-1; clone_size: NA; d_call: NA; cdr3_nt: TGCAGCGTTGTGCAGGGCTTGAACACTGAAGCTTTCTTT; cdr3_aa: CSVVQGLNTEAFF
j_call: TRBJ2-1; v_call: TRBV27; clone_size: NA; d_call: TRBD1; cdr3_nt: TGTGCCAGCAGCCCTGACAGGGGGTTGGGTAATGAGCAGTTCTTC; cdr3_aa: CASSPDRGLGNEQFF
j_call: TRBJ1-6; v_call: TRBV6-6; clone_size: NA; d_call: NA; cdr3_nt: TGTGCCGCCTCTAAGAATTCACCCCTCCACTTT; cdr3_aa: CAASKNSPLHF
j_call: TRBJ2-1; v_call: TRBV18; clone_size: NA; d_call: TRBD2; cdr3_nt: TGTGCCAGCTCACCGCCTATAGGACGCGGGGGGGCGTACAATGAGCAGTTCTTC; cdr3_aa: CASSPPIGRGGAYNEQFF
j_call: TRBJ2-7; v_call: TRBV7-2; clone_size: once; d_call: TRBD1; cdr3_nt: TGTGCCAGCAGCTTCCGGACAGGGGGCGGCGAGCAGTACTTC; cdr3_aa: CASSFRTGGGEQYF
j_call: TRBJ1-2; v_call: TRBV11-1; clone_size: NA; d_call: TRBD1; cdr3_nt: TGTGCCAGCAGCTTACAGGGGGCTAACTATGGCTACACCTTC; cdr3_aa: CASSLQGANYGYTF
j_call: TRBJ1-5; v_call: TRBV2; clone_size: NA; d_call: NA; cdr3_nt: TGTGCCAGCAGTGGAGGGCGTCTTTATCAGCCCCAGCATTTT; cdr3_aa: CASSGGRLYQPQHF
j_call: TRBJ2-1; v_call: TRBV11-2; clone_size: NA; d_call: NA; cdr3_nt: TGTGCCAGCAGCTCCGAATTAGGTCAGCGGTACAATGAGCAGTTCTTC; cdr3_aa: CASSSELGQRYNEQFF
j_call: TRBJ2-1; v_call: TRBV5-1; clone_size: NA; d_call: NA; cdr3_nt: TGCGCCAGCAGCCCCACGGGAAGGGACAATGAGCAGTTCTTC; cdr3_aa: CASSPTGRDNEQFF
j_call: TRBJ1-2; v_call: TRBV6-6; clone_size: NA; d_call: TRBD1; cdr3_nt: TGTGCCAGCAGTAACGACGACAGGGACCCTTATGGCTACACCTTC; cdr3_aa: CASSNDDRDPYGYTF
j_call: TRBJ1-2; v_call: TRBV7-9; clone_size: few; d_call: TRBD1; cdr3_nt: TGTGCCAGCAGCCCCCCCCGGACAGGGGAATATGGCTACACCTTC; cdr3_aa: CASSPPRTGEYGYTF
j_call: TRBJ2-1; v_call: TRBV5-4; clone_size: NA; d_call: NA; cdr3_nt: TGTGCCAGCAGCTTGGGTGGTGGGTTGGAGAATGAGCAGTTCTTC; cdr3_aa: CASSLGGGLENEQFF
j_call: TRBJ1-5; v_call: TRBV18; clone_size: NA; d_call: NA; cdr3_nt: TGTGCCAGCTCACCAGGCAGAAATCAGCCCCAGCATTTT; cdr3_aa: CASSPGRNQPQHF
j_call: TRBJ2-1; v_call: TRBV6-1; clone_size: NA; d_call: TRBD1; cdr3_nt: TGTGCCAGCAGTGAGATTCCCGAGACAGGGAAGTTCTTC; cdr3_aa: CASSEIPETGKFF
j_call: TRBJ1-5; v_call: TRBV11-3; clone_size: NA; d_call: NA; cdr3_nt: TGTGCCAGCAGCTTAGAGCCTGCGGGGGGAAGGGGGCAGCCCCAGCATTTT; cdr3_aa: CASSLEPAGGRGQPQHF
j_call: TRBJ1-1; v_call: TRBV11-2; clone_size: NA; d_call: NA; cdr3_nt: TGTGCCAGCAGAAACGACGGGGGCACTGAAGCTTTCTTT; cdr3_aa: CASRNDGGTEAFF
j_call: TRBJ1-1; v_call: TRBV5-4; clone_size: once; d_call: NA; cdr3_nt: TGTGCCAGCAGCTTGGGACAGGCTGAAGCTTTCTTT; cdr3_aa: CASSLGQAEAFF
j_call: TRBJ2-1; v_call: TRBV10-3; clone_size: once; d_call: TRBD2; cdr3_nt: TGTGCCATCAGTGAGTCGTTTAGCGGGAGGGCCCTTGATAATGAGCAGTTCTTC; cdr3_aa: CAISESFSGRALDNEQFF
j_call: TRBJ2-5; v_call: TRBV30; clone_size: NA; d_call: NA; cdr3_nt: TGTGCCTGGAGTGGGCCGGCAGGGGCGGAGACCCAGTACTTC; cdr3_aa: CAWSGPAGAETQYF
j_call: TRBJ1-3; v_call: TRBV7-2; clone_size: NA; d_call: NA; cdr3_nt: TGTGCCAGCAGCTTCCGCGGGGGTTCTGGAAACACCATATATTTT; cdr3_aa: CASSFRGGSGNTIYF
j_call: TRBJ2-1; v_call: TRBV6-1; clone_size: NA; d_call: TRBD1; cdr3_nt: TGTGCCAGCAGTGGACTACTCGGGACAGGGGGCGGTTACAATGAGCAGTTCTTC; cdr3_aa: CASSGLLGTGGGYNEQFF